Detailed here is one T cell receptor beta chain. Repertoires were generated with immunoSEQ multiplex PCR, while TCRdb's copy carries only in-frame clones and drops some. The table lists some 25,000 clones, around 94% of them singletons. This entry is derived from a study of graft-versus-host responses after intestinal transplantation. CDR3 length: 14 residues. Looked up from germline, CDR1 is MNHNY and CDR2 is SVGAGI (reference sequence). The TCR was taken from a human patient who received an intestinal transplant, so some T cells may come from the graft donor. This sequence joins TRBV6-6 and TRBJ2-5; 8 nucleotides agree with TRBD1. Gene TRBJ2-7 matches the end of the DNA better, so the J call may be wrong. The specimen was PBMCs, collected around 30 days after intestinal transplant. The CDR3 spells CASSLQGESYEQYF. The CDR3 DNA sequence: TGTGCCAGCAGTCTACAGGGGGAGTCCTACGAGCAGTACTTC.